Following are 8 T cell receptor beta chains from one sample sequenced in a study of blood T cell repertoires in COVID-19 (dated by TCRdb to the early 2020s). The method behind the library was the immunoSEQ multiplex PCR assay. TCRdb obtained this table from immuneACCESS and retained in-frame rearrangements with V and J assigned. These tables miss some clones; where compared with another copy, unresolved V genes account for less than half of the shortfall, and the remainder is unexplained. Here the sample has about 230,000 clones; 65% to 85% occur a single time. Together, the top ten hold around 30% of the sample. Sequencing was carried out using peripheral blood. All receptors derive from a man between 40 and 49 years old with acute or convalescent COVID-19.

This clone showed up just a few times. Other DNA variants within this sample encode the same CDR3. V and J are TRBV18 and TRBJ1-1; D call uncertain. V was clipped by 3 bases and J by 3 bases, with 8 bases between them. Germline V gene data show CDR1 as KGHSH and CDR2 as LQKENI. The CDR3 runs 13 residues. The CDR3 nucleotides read TGTGCCAGCTCACCCACTCGGGACACTGAAGCTTTCTTT. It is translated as CASSPTRDTEAFF.

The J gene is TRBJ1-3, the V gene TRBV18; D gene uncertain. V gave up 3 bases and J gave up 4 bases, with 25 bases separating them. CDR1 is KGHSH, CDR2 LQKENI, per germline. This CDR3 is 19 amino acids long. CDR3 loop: CASSPLPQSGVSKGNTIYF. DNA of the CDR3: TGTGCCAGCTCACCGCTCCCCCAATCAGGCGTATCAAAAGGAAACACCATATATTTT.

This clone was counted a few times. The CDR3 is CASSPGNSPLHF. CDR3 DNA: TGTGCCAGCAGCCCAGGCAATTCACCCCTCCACTTT. V and J are TRBV7-6 and TRBJ1-6, with D uncertain. V lost 5 bases and J lost 7, with 6 bases in between. The germline V gene encodes CDR1 SGHVS and CDR2 FNYEAQ. The CDR3 extends over 12 amino acids.

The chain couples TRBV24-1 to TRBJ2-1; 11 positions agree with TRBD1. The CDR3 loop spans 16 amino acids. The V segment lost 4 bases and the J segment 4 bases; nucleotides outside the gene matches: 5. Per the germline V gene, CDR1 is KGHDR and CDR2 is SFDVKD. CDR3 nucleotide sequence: TGTGCCACCAGTGACCAGGGACAGGGGGGATACAATGAGCAGTTCTTC. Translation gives CATSDQGQGGYNEQFF.

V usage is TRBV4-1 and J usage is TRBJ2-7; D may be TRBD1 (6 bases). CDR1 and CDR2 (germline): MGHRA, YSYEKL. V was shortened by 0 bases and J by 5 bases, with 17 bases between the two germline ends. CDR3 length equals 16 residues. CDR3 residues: CASSQEHRETVDEQYF. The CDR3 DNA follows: TGCGCCAGCAGCCAAGAACACAGGGAGACAGTCGACGAGCAGTACTTC.

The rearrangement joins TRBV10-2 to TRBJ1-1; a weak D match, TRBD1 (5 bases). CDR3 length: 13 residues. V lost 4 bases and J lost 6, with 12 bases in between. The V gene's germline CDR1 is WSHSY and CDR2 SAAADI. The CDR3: CASSATARAEAFF. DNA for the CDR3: TGCGCCAGCAGTGCGACCGCCAGGGCTGAAGCTTTCTTT.

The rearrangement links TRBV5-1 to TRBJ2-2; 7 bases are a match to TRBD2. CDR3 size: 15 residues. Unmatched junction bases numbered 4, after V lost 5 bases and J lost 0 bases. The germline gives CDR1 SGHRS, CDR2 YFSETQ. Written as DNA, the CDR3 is TGCGCCAGCAGACTGGGAGGGGCGAACACCGGGGAGCTGTTTTTT. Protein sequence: CASRLGGANTGELFF.

CDR3 residues: CAWSLGGGYTGELFF. The CDR3 nucleotides read TGTGCCTGGAGCCTCGGGGGAGGGTACACCGGGGAGCTGTTTTTT. The chain has TRBV30 and TRBJ2-2, with 7 bases lining up with TRBD2. Germline CDR1 and CDR2: GTSNPN and SVGIG (reference sequence). The V and J ends lost 3 bases and 3 bases, in that order; junction bases with no gene match: 7. The CDR3 covers 15 residues.